A single sample is the source of the 28 T cell receptor beta chains below, sequenced in a study of blood T cell repertoires in COVID-19. Sequencing was performed with immunoSEQ multiplex PCR; in TCRdb, only in-frame clones are kept and a portion is missing. This table has approximately 320,000 clones, roughly 90% appearing once. Sequenced material: PBMCs or T cells enriched from blood (not recorded which). The receptor source for this set is a man aged 55 to 69 who had recovered from COVID-19.

J is TRBJ2-7 and V is TRBV2; 7 bases map to TRBD1. Germline assignment: CDR1 SNHLY and CDR2 FYNNEI. The J segment lost 2 bases and the V segment lost 6 bases, leaving 13 bases of the junction unmatched. This CDR3 is 16 amino acids long. CDR3 DNA: TGTGCCAGCAGGGAGACAAAGACAGGGAGACCCTACGAGCAGTACTTC. Its protein is CASRETKTGRPYEQYF.

The rearrangement links TRBV29-1 to TRBJ2-1; 9 nucleotides align to TRBD2. CDR1 is SQVTM, CDR2 ANQGSEA, per germline. The CDR3 length is 14 residues. J gave up 4 bases and V 7 bases, and 8 bases lay outside the gene matches. The CDR3 spells CSARTSERYNEQFF. For the CDR3, the DNA is TGCAGCGCCCGGACTAGCGAGAGATACAATGAGCAGTTCTTC.

The chain joins TRBV3-1 (or the pseudogene TRBV3-2) to TRBJ1-2; tentatively, D is TRBD1 (6 bases). The CDR3 runs to 14 residues. CDR1 is LGHDT, CDR2 YNNKEL, per germline (reference sequence). V lost 4 bases to trimming and J lost 0 bases, with 9 bases between them. This chain's CDR3 is CASSRQETNYGYTF. The CDR3 coding sequence is TGTGCCAGCAGCCGACAGGAGACTAACTATGGCTACACCTTC.

J is TRBJ2-1 and V is TRBV27; 9 bases fit TRBD1. The CDR3 consists of 14 residues. Germline CDR1 is MNHEY and CDR2 is SMNVEV (reference sequence). The trim removed 4 bases at V and 7 bases at J, leaving 5 bases unmatched. As DNA, the CDR3 is TGTGCCAGCAGTTCATACAGGGGGCTTAATGAGCAGTTCTTC. Translation gives CASSSYRGLNEQFF.

V and J are TRBV9 and TRBJ2-2, with D perhaps matching TRBD2 (5 bases). The CDR3 sequence is 16 residues long. Germline V lookup: CDR1 SGDLS, CDR2 YYNGEE. The V gene lost 4 bases and the J gene lost 4 bases, with 17 bases spanning the gap. CDR3 in DNA: TGTGCCAGCAGCCCGACCCGAGGGCCTCTCACCGGGGAGCTGTTTTTT. Its protein is CASSPTRGPLTGELFF.

The chain links TRBV18 to TRBJ1-1; weak D call: TRBD1 (5 bases). Germline-derived CDR1 and CDR2 are KGHSH and LQKENI. Trimming took 0 bases from V and 5 from J, leaving 7 bases between them. The CDR3 has 13 residues. CDR3 DNA sequence: TGTGCCAGCTCACCACCGACAGTTACTGAAGCTTTCTTT. Encoded protein: CASSPPTVTEAFF.

The chain joins TRBV19 to TRBJ2-7, with D possibly matching TRBD1 (5 bases). The V end was cut by 4 bases, the J end by 2 bases, with 12 bases between. The CDR3 has 14 residues. The germline V gene encodes CDR1 LNHDA and CDR2 SQIVND (reference sequence). For the CDR3, the DNA is TGTGCCAGTAGTACCCAATCGACAGCCTACGAGCAGTACTTC. This gives the protein CASSTQSTAYEQYF.

The rearrangement uses TRBV9 and TRBJ1-4; 9 bases map to TRBD1. Looked up from germline, CDR1 is SGDLS and CDR2 is YYNGEE. The junction had 7 bases not matched to a gene; V was cut back by 0 bases and J by 10 bases. The CDR3 has 15 amino acids. The CDR3 DNA reads TGTGCCAGCAGCGTAGACGGGACAGGGATAGGAAAACTGTTTTTT. This translates into CASSVDGTGIGKLFF.

This chain uses TRBV12-5 with TRBJ2-5; 7 bases map to TRBD2. With V trimmed by 6 bases and J by 3 bases, 16 bases remained unmatched. The CDR3 runs 17 residues. In germline, CDR1 is LGHNT, CDR2 FRNRAP. CDR3 DNA sequence: TGTGCTAGTGGCCCGAGACCTGGGGGGGAAAAGAAAGAGACCCAGTACTTC. Residues: CASGPRPGGEKKETQYF.

V is TRBV4-2 and J is TRBJ2-1, with 9 bases fitting TRBD2. Germline V gene sequence: CDR1 LGHNA, CDR2 YNFKEQ. The V gene end was trimmed by 6 bases and the J gene end by 13 bases; junction bases not matched to a gene: 7. The CDR3 sequence is 12 residues long. The CDR3 DNA reads as TGTGCCAGCAGTAGTCTAGCGGGACCCCAGTTCTTC. Residues: CASSSLAGPQFF.

This clone was recorded a few times. The V gene is TRBV4-1, the J gene TRBJ2-2; D unresolved. The CDR3 length is 15 residues. Germline assignment: CDR1 MGHRA and CDR2 YSYEKL. The germline V and J ends were trimmed by 1 base and 2 bases, with 8 bases remaining between them. Written as DNA, the CDR3 is TGCGCCAGCAGCCAAGTGGCAGTTAACACCGGGGAGCTGTTTTTT. Translating it yields CASSQVAVNTGELFF.

This chain connects TRBV5-1 to TRBJ1-1; 10 bases fit TRBD1. The V gene's germline CDR1 is SGHRS and CDR2 YFSETQ. The J segment lost 1 base and the V segment lost 0 bases, leaving 6 bases of the junction unmatched. The CDR3 length is 17 residues. CDR3 DNA: TGCGCCAGCAGCTTGGGGACAGGGGGTATGGCGAACACTGAAGCTTTCTTT. It encodes CASSLGTGGMANTEAFF.

This rearrangement joins TRBV5-1 to TRBJ1-2; no firm D call. The V end lost 0 bases, the J end lost 3 bases, and 6 bases lay between the germline ends. The CDR3 covers 13 residues. CDR1 SGHRS and CDR2 YFSETQ come from the germline V gene. The CDR3 DNA reads as TGCGCCAGCAGCTTGGCAGCGGACTATGGCTACACCTTC. It yields the protein CASSLAADYGYTF.

This sequence joins TRBV5-1 and TRBJ2-7, with 9 bases matching TRBD1. Germline V gene sequence: CDR1 SGHRS, CDR2 YFSETQ. The CDR3 has 15 amino acids. The V and J ends lost 3 bases and 1 base, in that order; junction bases with no gene match: 5. This CDR3 is CASSWGQGWSYEQYF. The CDR3 nucleotides are TGCGCCAGCAGCTGGGGACAGGGTTGGTCCTACGAGCAGTACTTC.

This clone was seen once. V gene TRBV19 combines with J gene TRBJ2-1; the match to TRBD2 covers 14 bases. Germline CDR1 reads LNHDA; CDR2 reads SQIVND (reference sequence). Trimming cost V 3 bases and J 7 bases; bases outside gene matches: 8. The CDR3 is 17 amino acids. CDR3 sequence (DNA): TGTGCCAGTAGTATTTACGGACTAGCGGGGGGCGGGAATGAGCAGTTCTTC. Translation gives CASSIYGLAGGGNEQFF.

This sequence joins TRBV21-1 and TRBJ2-5; the D call of TRBD2 is as the table states it, not checked on the DNA. TRBV21-1 is noted as a pseudogene. The CDR3 runs 16 residues. The DNA of the CDR3 is TGTGCCAGCAGCAAAGTGTCTCAAGGTCTGAGGGAGACCCAGTACTTC. Protein sequence: CASSKVSQGLRETQYF.

The chain is built from TRBV7-8 and TRBJ1-3, with D tentatively TRBD1 (5 bases). Germline V gives CDR1 SGHVS, CDR2 FQNEAQ. V lost 1 base to trimming and J lost 0 bases, with 10 bases between them. This CDR3 has 16 residues. The CDR3 here is CASSLGGGSSGNTIYF. CDR3 nucleotide sequence: TGTGCCAGCAGCTTAGGGGGGGGAAGCTCTGGAAACACCATATATTTT.

To note about this clone: An end of the junction does not agree with germline; a read error may underlie this. The rearrangement links TRBV7-7 to TRBJ1-1; D possibly corresponds to TRBD1 (6 bases). Germline values: CDR1 SSHAT, CDR2 FNYEAQ (reference sequence). This CDR3 contains 9 residues. For the CDR3, the DNA is TGTGCTAGCAGCTTCCGGGGGGCCTTT. This gives the protein CASSFRGAF.

A single count supports this clone. The genes are TRBV28 and TRBJ2-3, with 9 positions matching TRBD2. The J segment lost 2 bases and the V segment lost 6 bases, leaving 6 bases of the junction unmatched. CDR3 length: 15 amino acids. Germline values: CDR1 MDHEN, CDR2 SYDVKM. CDR3 DNA: TGTGCCAGCAGCGGCGGGACTAGCTACACAGATACGCAGTATTTT. Its protein is CASSGGTSYTDTQYF.

This rearrangement joins TRBV3-1 (or the pseudogene TRBV3-2) to TRBJ1-6, with TRBD1 as a possible D gene (5 bases). The CDR3 extends over 15 amino acids. Trimming pared 0 bases from V and 14 bases from J, leaving 17 bases between. Looked up from germline, CDR1 is LGHDT and CDR2 is YNNKEL (reference sequence). The CDR3 DNA follows: TGTGCCAGCAGCCAAGAGGGGGGGTGGTTAGCCACCCTCCACTTT. It codes for CASSQEGGWLATLHF.

The rearrangement joins TRBV19 to TRBJ2-1, with 8 bases fitting TRBD2. CDR1 LNHDA and CDR2 SQIVND come from the germline V gene (reference sequence). The CDR3 runs to 16 residues. The junction had 7 bases not matched to a gene; V was cut back by 5 bases and J by 1 base. CDR3 region: CASSPGLAWSYNEQFF. The CDR3 DNA sequence: TGTGCCAGTAGTCCTGGACTAGCTTGGTCCTACAATGAGCAGTTCTTC.

The chain joins TRBV24-1 to TRBJ2-7; no clear D gene. V gave up 3 bases and J gave up 2 bases, with 13 bases separating them. Germline V gene data show CDR1 as KGHDR and CDR2 as SFDVKD. The CDR3 spans 15 residues. The CDR3: CATSDATKQTYEQYF. The CDR3 DNA is TGTGCCACCAGTGATGCCACCAAGCAAACCTACGAGCAGTACTTC.

The chain couples TRBV7-6 to TRBJ2-1, with 9 bases that match TRBD2. Germline values: CDR1 SGHVS, CDR2 FNYEAQ. The CDR3 spans 14 residues. The J segment lost 12 bases and the V segment lost 0 bases, leaving 6 bases of the junction unmatched. CDR3 nucleotides: TGTGCCAGCAGCTTAGCCACTCGCGGGGGGGGGCAGTTCTTC. It is translated as CASSLATRGGGQFF.

The chain recombines TRBV11-2 with TRBJ2-5, with TRBD2 matching 8 bases. This CDR3 is 15 amino acids long. Per the germline V gene, CDR1 is SGHAT and CDR2 is FQNNGV. J was trimmed by 3 bases and V by 5 bases; bases with no gene match: 8. The CDR3 reads CASSIAPGREETQYF. CDR3 DNA sequence: TGTGCCAGCAGCATAGCGCCCGGGAGGGAAGAGACCCAGTACTTC.

The rearrangement links TRBV19 to TRBJ1-2, with no clear D. The CDR3 covers 15 residues. Trimming removed 7 bases at V and 3 bases at J, with 18 bases between. Germline CDR1 is LNHDA and CDR2 is SQIVND (reference sequence). The CDR3 bases are TGTGCCAGTACCCCCTCCGGGAGCCGGGACTATGGCTACACCTTC. This codes for CASTPSGSRDYGYTF.

This clone was seen a handful of times. The chain combines TRBV6-2 or TRBV6-3 with TRBJ1-5, with D hard to call. The CDR3 is made up of 13 amino acids. Germline CDR1 MNHEY, CDR2 SVGEGT. V gave up 6 bases and J gave up 6 bases, with 12 bases separating them. CDR3 coding DNA: TGTGCCAGCAGCCTGAGCGGTGGTCAGCCCCAGCATTTT. Its translation: CASSLSGGQPQHF.

This chain connects TRBV29-1 to TRBJ2-1; 9 bases fit TRBD1. The CDR3 has 12 residues. From germline, CDR1 is SQVTM and CDR2 ANQGSEA. The CDR3 protein is CRAGQGVNEQFF. The DNA for the CDR3 is TGCAGGGCGGGACAGGGTGTTAATGAGCAGTTCTTC.

This clone has only one observation. The chain joins TRBV3-1 (or the pseudogene TRBV3-2) to TRBJ2-1; TRBD2 aligns across 9 bases. CDR1 and CDR2 (germline): LGHDT, YNNKEL (reference sequence). This CDR3 contains 12 residues. After removal of 4 bases from V and 12 bases from J, the junction contained 4 bases not matched to a gene. CDR3 sequence: CASSLRRGGQFF. The CDR3 DNA is TGTGCCAGCAGCCTCCGGCGGGGGGGGCAGTTCTTC.